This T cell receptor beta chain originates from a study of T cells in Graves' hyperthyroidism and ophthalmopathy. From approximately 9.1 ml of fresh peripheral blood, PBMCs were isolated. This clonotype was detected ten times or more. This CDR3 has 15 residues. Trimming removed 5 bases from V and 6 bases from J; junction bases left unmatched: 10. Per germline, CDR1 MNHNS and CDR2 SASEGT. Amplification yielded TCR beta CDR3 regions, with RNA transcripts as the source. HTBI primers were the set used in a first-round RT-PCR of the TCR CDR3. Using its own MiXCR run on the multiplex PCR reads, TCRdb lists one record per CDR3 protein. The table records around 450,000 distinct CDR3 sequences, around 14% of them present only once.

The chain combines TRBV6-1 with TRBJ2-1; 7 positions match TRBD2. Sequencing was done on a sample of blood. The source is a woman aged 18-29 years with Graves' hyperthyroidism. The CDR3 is CASSIGTTSRNEQFF. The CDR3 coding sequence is TGTGCCAGCAGTATTGGGACTACCTCTCGCAATGAGCAGTTCTTC.